Detailed here is one T cell receptor beta chain. The record originates from a study of cytomegalovirus exposure and HLA in healthy donors. Sequencing used immunoSEQ multiplex PCR; TCRdb keeps in-frame clones, though not all of them. The sample holds approximately 120,000 clones, approximately 94% seen once. The sample consisted of PBMCs. This sequence was found in a woman aged 18-35 years in good health and CMV-seronegative.

The CDR3 protein is CASSYSKGAADTQYF. CDR3 nucleotide sequence: TGTGCCAGCAGTTACTCGAAGGGAGCCGCAGATACGCAGTATTTT. V gene TRBV6-5 combines with J gene TRBJ2-3, with D maybe TRBD2 (5 bases). The V and J ends lost 0 bases and 4 bases respectively, with 11 bases between them. CDR3 size: 15 residues. Germline CDR1 MNHEY, CDR2 SVGAGI.